A single T cell receptor (beta chain) is shown here with its context. The antigen is undetermined. The data were taken from a study of cytomegalovirus exposure and HLA in healthy donors. Study results and limitations: In an earlier analysis, most TCR beta V segments were productive about 87% or about 30% of the time.

V trimming: 3 bases; J trimming: 7 bases; junction bases outside the gene matches: 3. Germline CDR1 reads LNHNV; CDR2 reads YYDKDF (reference sequence). This CDR3 is 12 amino acids long. 13 Jbeta primers and 60 Vbeta primers were used for the PCR. Data came from immunoSEQ multiplex PCR; TCRdb stores just in-frame clones and leaves some out. This table has some 84,000 clones, 55% to 65% appearing once. Sequencing was carried out using PBMCs. The chain joins TRBV15 to TRBJ2-7; 7 nucleotides match TRBD2. The clonotype comes from a woman aged 40 to 50 in good health and CMV-seropositive. The CDR3 nucleotides are TGTGCCACCAGCAGGCGAGCGGGGGAGCAGTACTTC. It specifies CATSRRAGEQYF.